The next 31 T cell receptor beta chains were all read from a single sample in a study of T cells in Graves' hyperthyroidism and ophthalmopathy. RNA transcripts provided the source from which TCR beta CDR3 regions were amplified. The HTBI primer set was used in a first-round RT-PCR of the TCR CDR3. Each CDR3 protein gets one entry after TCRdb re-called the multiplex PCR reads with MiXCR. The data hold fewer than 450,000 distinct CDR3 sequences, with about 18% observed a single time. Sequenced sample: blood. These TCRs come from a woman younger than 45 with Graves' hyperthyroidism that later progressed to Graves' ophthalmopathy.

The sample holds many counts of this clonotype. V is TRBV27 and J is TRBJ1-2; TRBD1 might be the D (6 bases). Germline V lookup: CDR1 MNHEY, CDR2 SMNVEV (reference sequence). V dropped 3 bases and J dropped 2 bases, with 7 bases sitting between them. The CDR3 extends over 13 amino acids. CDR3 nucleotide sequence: TGTGCCAGCAGTTTGGGACACAACTATGGCTACACCTTC. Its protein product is CASSLGHNYGYTF.

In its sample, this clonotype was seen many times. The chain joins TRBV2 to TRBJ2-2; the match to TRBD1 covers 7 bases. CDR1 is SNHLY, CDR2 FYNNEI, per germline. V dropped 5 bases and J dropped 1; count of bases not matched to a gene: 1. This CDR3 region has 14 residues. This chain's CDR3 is CASSRDRNTGELFF. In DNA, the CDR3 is TGTGCCAGCAGTCGGGACAGGAACACCGGGGAGCTGTTTTTT.

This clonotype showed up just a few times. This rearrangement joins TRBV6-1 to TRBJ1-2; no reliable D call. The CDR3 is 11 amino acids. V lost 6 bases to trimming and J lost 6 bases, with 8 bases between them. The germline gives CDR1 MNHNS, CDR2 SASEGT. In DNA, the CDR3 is TGTGCCAGCAGGCAGCTCAATGGCTACACCTTC. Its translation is CASRQLNGYTF.

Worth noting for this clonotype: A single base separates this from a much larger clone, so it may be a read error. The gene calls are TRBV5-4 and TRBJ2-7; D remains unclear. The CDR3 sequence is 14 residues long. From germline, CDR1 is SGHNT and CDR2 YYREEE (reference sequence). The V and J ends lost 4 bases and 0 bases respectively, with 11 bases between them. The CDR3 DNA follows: TGTGCCAGCAGCGTCGCCAGGAGCTCCTACGAGCAGTACTTC. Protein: CASSVARSSYEQYF.

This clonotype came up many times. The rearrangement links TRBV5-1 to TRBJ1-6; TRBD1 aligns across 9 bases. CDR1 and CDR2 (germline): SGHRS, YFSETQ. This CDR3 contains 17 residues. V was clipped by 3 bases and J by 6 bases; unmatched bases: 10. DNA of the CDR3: TGCGCCAGCAGCTCTTCCCCACAGGGGGCAGGTAATTCACCCCTCCACTTT. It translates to CASSSSPQGAGNSPLHF.

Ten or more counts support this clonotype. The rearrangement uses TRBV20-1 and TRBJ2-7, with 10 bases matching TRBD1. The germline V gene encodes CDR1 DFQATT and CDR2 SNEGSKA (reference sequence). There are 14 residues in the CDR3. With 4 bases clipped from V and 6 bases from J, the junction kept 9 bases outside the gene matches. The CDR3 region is CSAKPGQGFFEQYF. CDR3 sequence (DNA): TGCAGTGCTAAGCCGGGACAGGGGTTTTTCGAGCAGTACTTC.

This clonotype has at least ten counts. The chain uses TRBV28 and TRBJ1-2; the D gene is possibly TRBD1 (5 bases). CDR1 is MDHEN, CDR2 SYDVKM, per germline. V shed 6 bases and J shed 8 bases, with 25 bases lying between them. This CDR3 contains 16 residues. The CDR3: CASSVLAPGTLRGYTF. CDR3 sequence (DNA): TGTGCCAGCAGCGTACTGGCGCCCGGGACCCTAAGAGGCTACACCTTC.

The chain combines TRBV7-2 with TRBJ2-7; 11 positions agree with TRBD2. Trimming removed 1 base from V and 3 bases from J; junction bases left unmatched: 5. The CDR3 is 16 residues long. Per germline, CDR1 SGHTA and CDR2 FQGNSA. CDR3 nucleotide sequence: TGTGCCAGCAGCTTAGATCCGGGACTAGCGGTCTACGAGCAGTACTTC. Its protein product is CASSLDPGLAVYEQYF.

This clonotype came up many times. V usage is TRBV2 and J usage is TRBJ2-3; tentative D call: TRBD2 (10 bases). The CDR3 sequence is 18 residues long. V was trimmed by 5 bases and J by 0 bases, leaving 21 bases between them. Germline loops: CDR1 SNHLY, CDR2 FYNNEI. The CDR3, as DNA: TGTGCCAGCAGTCGGGACAGGGAAGCGGGGGGGAGCACAGATACGCAGTATTTT. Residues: CASSRDREAGGSTDTQYF.

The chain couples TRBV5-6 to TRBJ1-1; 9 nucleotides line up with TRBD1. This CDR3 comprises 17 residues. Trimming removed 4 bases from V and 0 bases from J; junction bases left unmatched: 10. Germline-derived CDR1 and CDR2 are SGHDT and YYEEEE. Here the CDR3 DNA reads TGTGCCAGCAGCCCCCCCGGGACAGGGAATTTGAACACTGAAGCTTTCTTT. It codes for CASSPPGTGNLNTEAFF.

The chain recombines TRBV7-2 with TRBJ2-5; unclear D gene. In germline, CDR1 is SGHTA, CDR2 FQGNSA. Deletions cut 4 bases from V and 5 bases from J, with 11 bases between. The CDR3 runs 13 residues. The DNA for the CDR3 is TGTGCCAGCAGCTCCCGGGCCGTGGAGACCCAGTACTTC. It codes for CASSSRAVETQYF. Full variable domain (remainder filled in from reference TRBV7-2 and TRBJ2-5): GAGVSQSPSNKVTEKGKDVELRCDPISGHTALYWYRQSLGQGLEFLIYFQGNSAPDKSGLPSDRFSAERTGGSVSTLTIQRTQQEDSAVYLCASSSRAVETQYFGPGTRLLVL.

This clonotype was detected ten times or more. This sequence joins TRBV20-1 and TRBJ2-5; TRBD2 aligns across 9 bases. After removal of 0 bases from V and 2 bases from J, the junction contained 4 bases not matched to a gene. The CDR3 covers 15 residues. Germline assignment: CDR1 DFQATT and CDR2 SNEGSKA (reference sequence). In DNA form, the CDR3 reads TGCAGTGCTAGAGACCTTAGCGGGGGACAAGAGACCCAGTACTTC. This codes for CSARDLSGGQETQYF.

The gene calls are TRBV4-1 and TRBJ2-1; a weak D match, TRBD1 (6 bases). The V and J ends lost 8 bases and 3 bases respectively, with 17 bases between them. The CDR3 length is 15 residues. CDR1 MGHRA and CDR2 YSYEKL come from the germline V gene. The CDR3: CASGGEGGFYNEQFF. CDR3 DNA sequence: TGCGCCAGCGGGGGCGAGGGTGGGTTCTACAATGAGCAGTTCTTC.

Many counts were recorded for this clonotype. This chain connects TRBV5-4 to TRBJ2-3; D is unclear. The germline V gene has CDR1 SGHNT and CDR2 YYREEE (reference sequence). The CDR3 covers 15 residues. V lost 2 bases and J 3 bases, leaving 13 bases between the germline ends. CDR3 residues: CASSFWRRKTDTQYF. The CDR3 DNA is TGTGCCAGCAGCTTTTGGCGTCGGAAAACAGATACGCAGTATTTT.

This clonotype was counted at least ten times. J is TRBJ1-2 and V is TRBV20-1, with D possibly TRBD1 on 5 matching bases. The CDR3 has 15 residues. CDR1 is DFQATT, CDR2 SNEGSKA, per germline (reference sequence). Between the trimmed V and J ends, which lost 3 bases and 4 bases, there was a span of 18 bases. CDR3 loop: CSARVEGYRGYGYTF. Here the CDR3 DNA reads TGCAGTGCTAGGGTCGAGGGGTATCGGGGCTATGGCTACACCTTC.

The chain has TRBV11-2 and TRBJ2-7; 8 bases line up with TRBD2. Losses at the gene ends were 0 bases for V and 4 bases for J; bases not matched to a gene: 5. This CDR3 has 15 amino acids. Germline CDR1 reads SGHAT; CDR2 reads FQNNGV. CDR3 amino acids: CASSLEAGDGYEQYF. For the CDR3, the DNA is TGTGCCAGCAGCTTAGAAGCGGGAGATGGGTACGAGCAGTACTTC.

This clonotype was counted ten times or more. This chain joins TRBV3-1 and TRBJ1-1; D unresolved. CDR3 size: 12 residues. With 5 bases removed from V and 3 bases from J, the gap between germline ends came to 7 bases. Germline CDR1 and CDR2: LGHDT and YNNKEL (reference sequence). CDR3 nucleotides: TGTGCCAGCAGCTTGGATTACACTGAAGCTTTCTTT. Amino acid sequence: CASSLDYTEAFF.

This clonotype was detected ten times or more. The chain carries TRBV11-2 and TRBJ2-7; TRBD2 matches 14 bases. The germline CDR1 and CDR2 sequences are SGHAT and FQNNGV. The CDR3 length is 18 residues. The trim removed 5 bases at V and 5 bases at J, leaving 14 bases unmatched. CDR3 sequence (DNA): TGTGCCAGCAGCCTGAAGACTAGCGGGAGGGCTTTCAACCACGAGCAGTACTTC. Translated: CASSLKTSGRAFNHEQYF.

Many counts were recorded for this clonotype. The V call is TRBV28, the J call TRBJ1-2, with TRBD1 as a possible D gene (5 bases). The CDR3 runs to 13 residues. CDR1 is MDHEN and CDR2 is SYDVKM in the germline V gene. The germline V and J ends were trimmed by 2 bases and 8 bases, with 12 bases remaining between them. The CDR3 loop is CASSLQGLGGYTF. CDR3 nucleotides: TGTGCCAGCAGTTTACAGGGACTCGGGGGCTACACCTTC.

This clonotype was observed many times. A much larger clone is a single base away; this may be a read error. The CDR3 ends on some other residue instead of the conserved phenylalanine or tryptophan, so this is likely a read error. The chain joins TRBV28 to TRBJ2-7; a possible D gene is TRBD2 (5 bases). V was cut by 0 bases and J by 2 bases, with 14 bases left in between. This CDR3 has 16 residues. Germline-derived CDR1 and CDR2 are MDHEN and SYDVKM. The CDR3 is CASSLWLGGGTYEQYL. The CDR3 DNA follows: TGTGCCAGCAGTTTATGGCTCGGAGGCGGCACCTACGAGCAGTACCTC.

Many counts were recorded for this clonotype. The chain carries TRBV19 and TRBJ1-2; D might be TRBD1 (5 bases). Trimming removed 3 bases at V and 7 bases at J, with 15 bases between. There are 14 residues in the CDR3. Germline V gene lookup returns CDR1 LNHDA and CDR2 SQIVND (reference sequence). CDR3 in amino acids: CASSISFGAVGYTF. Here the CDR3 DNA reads TGTGCCAGTAGTATTTCGTTTGGGGCAGTTGGCTACACCTTC.

For the CDR3, the DNA is TGTGCCAGCAGCCCCACCCGGCGGCGGGAGACCCAGTACTTC. This gives the protein CASSPTRRRETQYF. The genes are TRBV7-3 and TRBJ2-5; no definite D call. V shed 5 bases and J shed 5 bases, with 15 bases lying between them. CDR1 is SGHTA and CDR2 is FQGTGA in the germline V gene. The CDR3 sequence is 14 residues long. Full variable domain (outside the CDR3, taken from reference TRBV7-3 and TRBJ2-5): GAGVSQTPSNKVTEKGKYVELRCDPISGHTALYWYRQSLGQGPEFLIYFQGTGAADDSGLPNDRFFAVRPEGSVSTLKIQRTERGDSAVYLCASSPTRRRETQYFGPGTRLLVL.

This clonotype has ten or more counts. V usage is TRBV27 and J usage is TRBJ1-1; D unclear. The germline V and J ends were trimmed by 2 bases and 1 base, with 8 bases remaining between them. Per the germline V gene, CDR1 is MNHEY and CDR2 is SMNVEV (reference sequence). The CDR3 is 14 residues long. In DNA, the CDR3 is TGTGCCAGCAGTTTACTTTTTGGGAACACTGAAGCTTTCTTT. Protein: CASSLLFGNTEAFF.

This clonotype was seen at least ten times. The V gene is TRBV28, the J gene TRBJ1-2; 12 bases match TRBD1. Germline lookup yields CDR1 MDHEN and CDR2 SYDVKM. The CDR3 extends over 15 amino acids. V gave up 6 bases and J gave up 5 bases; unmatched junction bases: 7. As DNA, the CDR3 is TGTGCCAGCAGGATGGGACAGGGGGCAGGGTATGGCTACACCTTC. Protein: CASRMGQGAGYGYTF.

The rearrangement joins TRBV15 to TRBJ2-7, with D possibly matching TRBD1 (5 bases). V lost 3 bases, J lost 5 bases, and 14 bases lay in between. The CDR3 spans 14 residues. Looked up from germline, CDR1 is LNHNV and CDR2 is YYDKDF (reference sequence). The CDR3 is CATSSWAGSHEQYF. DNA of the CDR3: TGTGCCACCAGCAGCTGGGCAGGGTCCCACGAGCAGTACTTC.

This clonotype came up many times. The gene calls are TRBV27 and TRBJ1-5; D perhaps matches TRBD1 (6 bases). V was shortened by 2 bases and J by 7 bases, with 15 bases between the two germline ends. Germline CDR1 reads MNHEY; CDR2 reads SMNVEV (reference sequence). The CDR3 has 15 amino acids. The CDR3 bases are TGTGCCAGCAGTTTAGGCGGGCAGAGGGGGCAGCCCCAGCATTTT. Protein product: CASSLGGQRGQPQHF.

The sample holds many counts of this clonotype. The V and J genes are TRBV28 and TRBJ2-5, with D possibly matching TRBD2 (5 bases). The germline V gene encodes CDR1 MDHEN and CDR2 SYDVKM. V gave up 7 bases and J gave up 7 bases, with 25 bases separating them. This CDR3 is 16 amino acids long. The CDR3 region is CASTENTRSASGTQYF. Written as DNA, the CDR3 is TGTGCCAGCACCGAAAACACCCGTAGCGCCTCGGGGACCCAGTACTTC. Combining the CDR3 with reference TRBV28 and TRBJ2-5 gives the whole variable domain DVKVTQSSRYLVKRTGEKVFLECVQDMDHENMFWYRQDPGLGLRLIYFSYDVKMKEKGDIPEGYSVSREKKERFSLILESASTNQTSMYLCASTENTRSASGTQYFGPGTRLLVL.

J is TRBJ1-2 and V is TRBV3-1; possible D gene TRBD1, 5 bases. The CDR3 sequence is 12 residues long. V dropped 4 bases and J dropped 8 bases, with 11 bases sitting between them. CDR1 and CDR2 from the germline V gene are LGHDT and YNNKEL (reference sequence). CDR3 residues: CASSPPGDGYTF. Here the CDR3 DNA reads TGTGCCAGCAGCCCCCCTGGGGACGGCTACACCTTC.

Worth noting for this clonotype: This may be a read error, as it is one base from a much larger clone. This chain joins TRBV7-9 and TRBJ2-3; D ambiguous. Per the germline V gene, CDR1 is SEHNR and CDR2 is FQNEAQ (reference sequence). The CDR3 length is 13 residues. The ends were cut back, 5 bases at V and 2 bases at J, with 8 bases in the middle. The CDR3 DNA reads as TGTGCCAGCAGCGCACGAGACACAGATACGCAGTATTTT. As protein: CASSARDTDTQYF.

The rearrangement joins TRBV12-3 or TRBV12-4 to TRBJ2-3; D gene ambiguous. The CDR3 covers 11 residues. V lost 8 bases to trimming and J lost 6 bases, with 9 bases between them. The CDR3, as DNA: TGTGCCAGCCTGGGCCCCGATACGCAGTATTTT. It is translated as CASLGPDTQYF.

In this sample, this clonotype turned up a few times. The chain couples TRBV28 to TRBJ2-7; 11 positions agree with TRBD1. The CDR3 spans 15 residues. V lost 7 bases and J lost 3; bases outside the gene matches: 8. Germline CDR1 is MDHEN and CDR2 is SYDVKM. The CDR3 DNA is TGTGCCAGCACCGGACAGGGGGCGGGTGGCTACGAGCAGTACGTC. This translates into CASTGQGAGGYEQYV.